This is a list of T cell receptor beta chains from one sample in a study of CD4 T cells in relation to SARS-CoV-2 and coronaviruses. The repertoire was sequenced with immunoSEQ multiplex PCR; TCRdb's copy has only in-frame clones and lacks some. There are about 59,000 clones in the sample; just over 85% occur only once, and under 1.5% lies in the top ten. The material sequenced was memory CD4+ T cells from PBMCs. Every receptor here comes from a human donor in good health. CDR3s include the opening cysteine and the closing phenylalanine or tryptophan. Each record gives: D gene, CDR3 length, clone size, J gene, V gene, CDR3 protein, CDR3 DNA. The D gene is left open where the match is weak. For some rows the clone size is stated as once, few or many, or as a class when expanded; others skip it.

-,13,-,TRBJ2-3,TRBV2,CASSGDLTDTQYF,TGTGCCAGCAGTGGAGACCTCACAGATACGCAGTATTTT
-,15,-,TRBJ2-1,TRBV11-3,CASSLREGAYNEQFF,TGTGCCAGCAGCTTAAGGGAGGGGGCCTACAATGAGCAGTTCTTC
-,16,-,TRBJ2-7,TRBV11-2,CASSSLSQSGTYEQYF,TGTGCCAGCAGCTCCCTCTCTCAATCCGGTACCTACGAGCAGTACTTC
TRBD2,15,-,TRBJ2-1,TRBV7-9,CASERVRGRANEQFF,TGTGCCAGCGAGAGGGTGCGCGGGAGGGCCAATGAGCAGTTCTTC
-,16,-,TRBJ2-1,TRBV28,CASSSLGGINYNEQFF,TGTGCCAGCAGTTCCCTGGGGGGTATTAATTACAATGAGCAGTTCTTC
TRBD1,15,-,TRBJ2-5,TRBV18,CASSAGQGHQETQYF,TGTGCCAGCTCAGCCGGACAGGGGCACCAAGAGACCCAGTACTTC
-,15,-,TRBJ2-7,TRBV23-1,CASSQRPPATYEQYF,TGCGCCAGCAGTCAACGTCCCCCCGCTACCTACGAGCAGTACTTC
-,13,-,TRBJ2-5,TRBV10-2,CASSGQGYETQYF,TGCGCCAGCAGTGGCCAGGGATACGAGACCCAGTACTTC
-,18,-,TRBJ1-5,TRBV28,CASSFGGGVTYSNQPQHF,TGTGCCAGCAGTTTTGGCGGGGGTGTCACGTATAGCAATCAGCCCCAGCATTTT
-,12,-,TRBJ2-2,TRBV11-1,CASRRGPGELFF,TGTGCCAGCAGAAGGGGCCCCGGGGAGCTGTTTTTT
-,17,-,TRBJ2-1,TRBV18,CASSPRVSRGSYNEQFF,TGTGCCAGCTCACCCCGGGTTTCGAGGGGCTCCTACAATGAGCAGTTCTTC
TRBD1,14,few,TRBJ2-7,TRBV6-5,CATRSSTGTYEQYF,TGTGCCACACGCTCCTCGACAGGGACCTACGAGCAGTACTTC
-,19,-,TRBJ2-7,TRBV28,CASSLGLVGEGGFMGEQYF,TGTGCCAGCAGTTTAGGTTTGGTAGGCGAGGGGGGCTTTATGGGCGAGCAGTACTTC
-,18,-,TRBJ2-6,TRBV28,CASSLSGPSHSGANVLTF,TGTGCCAGCAGTTTATCGGGCCCGTCCCACTCTGGGGCCAACGTCCTGACTTTC
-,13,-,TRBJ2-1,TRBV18,CASSLDSSNEQFF,TGTGCCAGCTCACTAGACAGCAGTAATGAGCAGTTCTTC
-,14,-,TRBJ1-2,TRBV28,CASSFGDSESGYTF,TGTGCCAGCAGTTTTGGGGACTCGGAGAGTGGCTACACCTTC
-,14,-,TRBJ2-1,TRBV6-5,CASSYAPANNEQFF,TGTGCCAGCAGTTACGCCCCAGCAAACAATGAGCAGTTCTTC
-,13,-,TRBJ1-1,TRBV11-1,CASSPSGRSGAFF,TGTGCCAGCAGCCCTTCGGGCCGTTCGGGAGCTTTCTTT
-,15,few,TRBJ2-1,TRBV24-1,CATSDFGGSKNEQFF,TGTGCCACCAGTGATTTTGGGGGTTCTAAGAATGAGCAGTTCTTC
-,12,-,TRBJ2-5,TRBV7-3,CASSLGRETQYF,TGTGCCAGCAGCTTAGGACGGGAGACCCAGTACTTC
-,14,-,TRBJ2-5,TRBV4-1,CASSRGSGQETQYF,TGCGCCAGCAGCCGGGGGAGTGGGCAAGAGACCCAGTACTTC
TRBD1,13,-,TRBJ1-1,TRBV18,CASSPQGDTEAFF,TGTGCCAGCTCCCCACAGGGGGACACTGAAGCTTTCTTT
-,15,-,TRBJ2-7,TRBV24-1,CATSDGAGPKYEQYF,TGTGCCACCAGTGATGGTGCTGGGCCGAAATACGAGCAGTACTTC
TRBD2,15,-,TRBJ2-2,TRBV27,CASSTTSGGTGELFF,TGTGCCAGCAGTACGACTAGCGGGGGCACCGGGGAGCTGTTTTTT
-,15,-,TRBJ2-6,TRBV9,CASSVEGSGANVLTF,TGTGCCAGCAGCGTAGAGGGATCTGGGGCCAACGTCCTGACTTTC
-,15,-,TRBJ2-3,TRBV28,CASRPPSASTDTQYF,TGTGCCAGCAGGCCCCCGTCAGCCTCCACAGATACGCAGTATTTT
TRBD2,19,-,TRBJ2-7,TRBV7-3,CASSWGQRELAGPAYEQYF,TGTGCCAGCAGCTGGGGACAGCGAGAACTAGCGGGACCGGCCTACGAGCAGTACTTC
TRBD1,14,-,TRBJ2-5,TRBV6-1,CASSETGGAETQYF,TGTGCCAGCAGTGAAACAGGGGGCGCGGAGACCCAGTACTTC
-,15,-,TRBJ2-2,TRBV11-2,CASSSQGVGTGELFF,TGTGCCAGCAGCAGTCAGGGAGTGGGCACCGGGGAGCTGTTTTTT
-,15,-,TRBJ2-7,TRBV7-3,CASSLLAESSYEQYF,TGTGCCAGCAGCTTACTAGCAGAGAGCTCCTACGAGCAGTACTTC
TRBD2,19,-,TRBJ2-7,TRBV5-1,CASSLATSSGRRYAYEQYF,TGCGCCAGCAGCTTGGCAACGTCTAGCGGGAGGCGATATGCCTACGAGCAGTACTTC
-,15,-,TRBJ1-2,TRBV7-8,CASSPLRGGDYGYTF,TGTGCCAGCAGCCCGCTCCGAGGGGGAGACTATGGCTACACCTTC
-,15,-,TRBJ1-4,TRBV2,CASNPQGATNEKLFF,TGTGCCAGCAACCCACAGGGTGCAACTAATGAAAAACTGTTTTTT
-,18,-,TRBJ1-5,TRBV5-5,CASSLDFEAGFGNQPQHF,TGTGCCAGCAGCTTGGATTTCGAGGCGGGGTTCGGAAATCAGCCCCAGCATTTT
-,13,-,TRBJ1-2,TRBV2,CASSDGRGFGYTF,TGTGCCAGCAGTGACGGAAGGGGCTTTGGCTACACCTTC
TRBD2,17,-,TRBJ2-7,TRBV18,CASSPKSPSGLSYEQYF,TGTGCCAGCTCACCAAAGTCCCCTAGCGGGCTCTCCTACGAGCAGTACTTC
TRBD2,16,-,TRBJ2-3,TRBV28,CASRGTSGAYTDTQYF,TGTGCCAGCAGGGGGACTAGCGGAGCATACACAGATACGCAGTATTTT
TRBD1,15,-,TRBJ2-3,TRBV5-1,CASSLGDRVTDTQYF,TGCGCCAGCAGCTTGGGGGACAGGGTAACAGATACGCAGTATTTT
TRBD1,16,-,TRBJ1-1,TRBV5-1,CASSWGTGGANTEAFF,TGCGCCAGCAGCTGGGGGACAGGGGGCGCGAACACTGAAGCTTTCTTT
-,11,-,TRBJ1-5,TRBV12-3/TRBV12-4,CASSLNQPQHF,TGTGCCAGCAGCCTCAATCAGCCCCAGCATTTT
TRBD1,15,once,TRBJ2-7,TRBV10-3,CAIRSDRGFNHEQYF,TGTGCCATCAGGAGCGACAGGGGATTTAACCACGAGCAGTACTTC
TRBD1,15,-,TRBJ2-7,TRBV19,CASSIITGEAYEQYF,TGTGCCAGTAGTATTATAACAGGGGAAGCCTACGAGCAGTACTTC
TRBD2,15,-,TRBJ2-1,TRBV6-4,CASSDGREAYNEQFF,TGTGCCAGCAGTGATGGGCGGGAGGCCTACAATGAGCAGTTCTTC
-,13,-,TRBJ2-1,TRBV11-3,CASSLDTYNEQFF,TGTGCCAGCAGCTTAGACACCTACAATGAGCAGTTCTTC
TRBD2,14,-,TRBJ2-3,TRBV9,CASSPAAGRDTQYF,TGTGCCAGCAGCCCGGCAGCGGGGAGAGATACGCAGTATTTT
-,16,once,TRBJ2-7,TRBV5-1,CASSLAAAGGTYEQYF,TGCGCCAGCAGCTTGGCGGCGGCAGGCGGCACCTACGAGCAGTACTTC
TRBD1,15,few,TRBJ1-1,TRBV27,CASGSDRLTNTEAFF,TGTGCCAGCGGATCGGACAGGTTGACGAACACTGAAGCTTTCTTT
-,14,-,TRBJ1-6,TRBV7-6,CASSLAEGYSPLHF,TGTGCCAGCAGCTTAGCGGAAGGTTATTCACCCCTCCACTTT
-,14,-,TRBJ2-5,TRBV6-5,CASSYVGYQETQYF,TGTGCCAGCAGTTACGTCGGCTACCAAGAGACCCAGTACTTC